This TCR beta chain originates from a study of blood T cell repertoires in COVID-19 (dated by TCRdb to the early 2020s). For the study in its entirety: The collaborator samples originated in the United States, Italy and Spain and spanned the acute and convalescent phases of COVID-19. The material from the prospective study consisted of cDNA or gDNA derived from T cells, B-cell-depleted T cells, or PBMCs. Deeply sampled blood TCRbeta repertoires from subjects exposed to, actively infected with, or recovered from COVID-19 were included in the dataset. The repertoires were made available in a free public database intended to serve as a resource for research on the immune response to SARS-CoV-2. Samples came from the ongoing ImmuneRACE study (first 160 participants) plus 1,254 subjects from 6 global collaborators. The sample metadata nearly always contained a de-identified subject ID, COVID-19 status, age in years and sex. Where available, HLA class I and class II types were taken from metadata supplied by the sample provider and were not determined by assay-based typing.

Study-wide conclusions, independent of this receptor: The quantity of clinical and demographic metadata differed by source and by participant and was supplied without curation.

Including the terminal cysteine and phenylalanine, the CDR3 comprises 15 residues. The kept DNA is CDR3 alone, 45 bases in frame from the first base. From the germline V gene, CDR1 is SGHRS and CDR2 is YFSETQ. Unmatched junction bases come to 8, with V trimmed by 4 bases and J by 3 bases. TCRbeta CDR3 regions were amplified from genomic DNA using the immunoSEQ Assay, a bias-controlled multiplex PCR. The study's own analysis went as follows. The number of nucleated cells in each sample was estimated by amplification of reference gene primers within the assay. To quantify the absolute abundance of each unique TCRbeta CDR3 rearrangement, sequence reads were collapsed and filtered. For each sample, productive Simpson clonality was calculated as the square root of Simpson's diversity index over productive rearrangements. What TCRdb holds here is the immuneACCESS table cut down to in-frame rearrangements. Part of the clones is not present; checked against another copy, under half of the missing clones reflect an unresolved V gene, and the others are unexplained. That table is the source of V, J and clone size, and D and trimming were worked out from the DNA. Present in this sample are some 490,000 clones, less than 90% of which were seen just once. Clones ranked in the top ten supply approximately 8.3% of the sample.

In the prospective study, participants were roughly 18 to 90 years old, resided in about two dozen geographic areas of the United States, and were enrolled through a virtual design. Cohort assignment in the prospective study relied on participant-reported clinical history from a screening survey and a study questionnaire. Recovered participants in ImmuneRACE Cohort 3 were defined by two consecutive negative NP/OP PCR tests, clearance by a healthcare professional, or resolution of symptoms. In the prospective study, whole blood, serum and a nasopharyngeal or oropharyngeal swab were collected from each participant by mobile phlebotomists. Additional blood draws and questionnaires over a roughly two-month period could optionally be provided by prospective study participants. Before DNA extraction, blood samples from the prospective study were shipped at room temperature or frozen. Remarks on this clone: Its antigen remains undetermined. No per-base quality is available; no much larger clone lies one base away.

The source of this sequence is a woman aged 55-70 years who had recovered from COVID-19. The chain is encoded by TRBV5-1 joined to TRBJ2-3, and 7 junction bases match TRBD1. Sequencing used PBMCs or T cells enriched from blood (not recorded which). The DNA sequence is TGCGCCAGCAGCCCCCTGACAGGGCGGACAGATACGCAGTATTTT. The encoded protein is CASSPLTGRTDTQYF. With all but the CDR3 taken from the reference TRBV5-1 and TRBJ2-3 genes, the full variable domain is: KAGVTQTPRYLIKTRGQQVTLSCSPISGHRSVSWYQQTPGQGLQFLFEYFSETQRNKGNFPGRFSGRQFSNSRSEMNVSTLELGDSALYLCASSPLTGRTDTQYFGPGTRLTVL.